The 26 T cell receptor beta chains given below trace back to one sample, sequenced in a study of T cells in Graves' hyperthyroidism and ophthalmopathy. Authors of the study amplified TCR beta CDR3 regions from RNA transcripts. The HTBI primer set was used in a first-round RT-PCR of the TCR CDR3. From the multiplex PCR reads, TCRdb called clonotypes with MiXCR, one entry per CDR3 protein. The data hold 400,000 or so distinct CDR3 sequences, with around 15% observed a single time. Source material: blood. The source of these receptors is a woman in her sixties or seventies with Graves' ophthalmopathy.

On this clonotype: A much larger clonotype is one base distant, so this may be a read error. The chain combines TRBV6-1 with TRBJ1-2; the D gene is possibly TRBD1 (5 bases). CDR1 and CDR2 from the germline V gene are MNHNS and SASEGT. The CDR3 spans 13 residues. The V and J ends lost 3 bases and 6 bases respectively, with 11 bases between them. This CDR3 reads CASSESTGDGYTF. The CDR3 nucleotides read TGTGCCAGCAGTGAGTCTACAGGCGATGGCTACACCTTC.

The CDR3 bases are TGCAGTGCTGAACAGGGGGAAGCTTTCTTT. This sequence encodes CSAEQGEAFF. The chain uses TRBV20-1 and TRBJ1-1; 7 bases line up with TRBD1. Unmatched junction bases numbered 2, after V lost 5 bases and J lost 8 bases. Per germline, CDR1 DFQATT and CDR2 SNEGSKA (reference sequence). There are 10 residues in the CDR3.

This clonotype was counted at least ten times. V is TRBV3-1 and J is TRBJ2-2; D call uncertain. CDR3 length: 16 residues. V lost 3 bases and J lost 4, with 15 bases in between. From germline, CDR1 is LGHDT and CDR2 YNNKEL (reference sequence). CDR3: CASSHHPRSGTGELFF. For the CDR3, the DNA is TGTGCCAGCAGCCATCACCCACGGAGTGGCACCGGGGAGCTGTTTTTT.

This clonotype was counted ten times or more. The chain couples TRBV20-1 to TRBJ2-7; D not resolved. This CDR3 is 15 amino acids long. V lost 2 bases to trimming and J lost 5 bases, with 19 bases between them. Germline CDR1 DFQATT, CDR2 SNEGSKA (reference sequence). CDR3 nucleotide sequence: TGCAGTGCTAGACCGACCCCAGGACCTCCCGACGAGCAGTACTTC. Its translation is CSARPTPGPPDEQYF.

This clonotype was found many times. This chain uses TRBV2 with TRBJ1-5; D remains ambiguous. With 4 bases removed from V and 6 bases from J, the gap between germline ends came to 7 bases. The CDR3 is 12 amino acids. Looked up from germline, CDR1 is SNHLY and CDR2 is FYNNEI. The CDR3 here is CASSGVGQPQHF. DNA of the CDR3: TGTGCCAGCAGTGGCGTGGGTCAGCCCCAGCATTTT.

In the case of this clonotype: Since a much larger clone is just one base distant, this may be a read error. The CDR3 DNA is TGTGCCAGCATCCCGGGGGGGACCCGAGAAAAACTGTCTTTT. This sequence encodes CASIPGGTREKLSF. The V call is TRBV28, the J call TRBJ1-4; weak D call: TRBD1 (5 bases). The CDR3 has 14 residues. Germline lookup yields CDR1 MDHEN and CDR2 SYDVKM.

The genes are TRBV20-1 and TRBJ1-4; 8 bases line up with TRBD1. Germline CDR1 and CDR2: DFQATT and SNEGSKA (reference sequence). J lost 5 bases, V lost 6 bases, and 5 bases had no gene match. The CDR3 has 13 amino acids. This CDR3 is CSAIGQGNEKLFF. The CDR3 region has the DNA TGCAGTGCCATAGGACAGGGCAATGAAAAACTGTTTTTT.

This clonotype was counted many times. V is TRBV20-1 and J is TRBJ1-1; D ambiguous. Germline lookup yields CDR1 DFQATT and CDR2 SNEGSKA (reference sequence). V lost 5 bases and J lost 8, with 9 bases in between. The CDR3 is 10 residues long. CDR3 sequence reads: CSAGEEEAFF. The CDR3 DNA reads TGCAGTGCTGGGGAAGAGGAAGCTTTCTTT.

This clonotype was seen ten or more times. The chain employs TRBV5-1 and TRBJ2-5; no clear D gene. The length of the CDR3 is 14 residues. Germline CDR1 is SGHRS and CDR2 is YFSETQ. V lost 5 bases and J lost 9, with 20 bases in between. CDR3 region: CASSMAGDVRAQYF. In DNA form, the CDR3 reads TGCGCCAGCAGTATGGCAGGAGATGTTAGGGCCCAGTACTTC.

The sample holds a few counts of this clonotype. V usage is TRBV24-1 and J usage is TRBJ1-2; the match to TRBD1 covers 10 bases. Trimming at V came to 6 bases and at J to 6 bases, leaving 9 bases not matched to a gene. This CDR3 comprises 15 residues. Germline V CDR1 and CDR2: KGHDR, SFDVKD. The CDR3 DNA sequence: TGTGCCACCAGTCCTGAGGGACAGGGGCTCCATGGCTACACCTTC. Protein: CATSPEGQGLHGYTF.

Turning to this clonotype: A clone one base away is much larger, so this may be a read error. V gene TRBV5-1 combines with J gene TRBJ2-2, with 13 bases lining up with TRBD2. From germline, CDR1 is SGHRS and CDR2 YFSETQ. CDR3 length equals 15 residues. CDR3 protein: CARSGLAGAVGELFF. For the CDR3, the DNA is TGCGCCCGCAGCGGACTAGCGGGAGCTGTCGGGGAGCTGTTTTTT. Full variable domain (rest looked up from reference TRBV5-1 and TRBJ2-2): KAGVTQTPRYLIKTRGQQVTLSCSPISGHRSVSWYQQTPGQGLQFLFEYFSETQRNKGNFPGRFSGRQFSNSRSEMNVSTLELGDSALYLCARSGLAGAVGELFFGEGSRLTVL.

The sample holds one count of this clonotype. The V gene is TRBV20-1, the J gene TRBJ2-1; TRBD2 matches at 13 bases. Per the germline V gene, CDR1 is DFQATT and CDR2 is SNEGSKA (reference sequence). This CDR3 has 13 residues. The CDR3 here is CSSGLAGADEQFF. CDR3 nucleotides: TGCAGCAGCGGACTAGCGGGAGCCGATGAGCAGTTCTTC.

There are a few counts of this clonotype. The chain carries TRBV19 and TRBJ2-1; 12 positions agree with TRBD2. Germline assignment: CDR1 LNHDA and CDR2 SQIVND (reference sequence). V shed 5 bases, J shed 0 bases, and the junction held 14 bases outside the gene matches. This CDR3 region has 20 residues. The CDR3 region has the DNA TGTGCCAGTAGTTACAAGATACTAGCGGGAGGTGCTAGCTCCTACAATGAGCAGTTCTTC. It codes for CASSYKILAGGASSYNEQFF.

This clonotype was recorded many times. J is TRBJ2-1 and V is TRBV5-6; 8 bases align to TRBD2. The CDR3 is 16 residues long. With 4 bases clipped from V and 1 base from J, the junction kept 7 bases outside the gene matches. Germline V gene data show CDR1 as SGHDT and CDR2 as YYEEEE. CDR3 bases: TGTGCCAGCAGCGCGACCGGGACTAGTTCCTACAATGAGCAGTTCTTC. This translates into CASSATGTSSYNEQFF. Full variable domain (rest looked up from reference TRBV5-6 and TRBJ2-1): DAGVTQSPTHLIKTRGQQVTLRCSPKSGHDTVSWYQQALGQGPQFIFQYYEEEERQRGNFPDRFSGHQFPNYSSELNVNALLLGDSALYLCASSATGTSSYNEQFFGPGTRLTVL.

This clonotype was counted a few times. The V call is TRBV25-1, the J call TRBJ1-5; D unresolved. Germline V CDR1 and CDR2: MGHDK, SYGVNS. V shed 4 bases and J shed 7 bases, with 14 bases lying between them. The CDR3 length is 14 residues. The CDR3 DNA sequence: TGTGCCAGCAGTGGGGCGCGGGGAGGGCAGCCCCAGCATTTT. Translated, it gives CASSGARGGQPQHF.

This clonotype was counted a few times. This chain connects TRBV9 to TRBJ1-1, with a possible D match to TRBD1 (5 bases). CDR3 length: 14 residues. The V gene's germline CDR1 is SGDLS and CDR2 YYNGEE. The V end was cut by 0 bases, the J end by 4 bases, with 10 bases between. The CDR3 reads CASSVGRVGTEAFF. CDR3 coding DNA: TGTGCCAGCAGCGTAGGCAGGGTCGGCACTGAAGCTTTCTTT.

In this sample, this clonotype turned up many times. The chain recombines TRBV28 with TRBJ1-1; D is possibly TRBD1 (5 bases). Trimming stripped 6 bases from V and 1 base from J, with 15 bases between. The CDR3 contains 15 residues. The germline gives CDR1 MDHEN, CDR2 SYDVKM. CDR3 loop: CASRSLTGRNTEAFF. The CDR3 DNA reads TGTGCCAGCAGAAGCCTAACGGGACGGAACACTGAAGCTTTCTTT.

The sample holds many counts of this clonotype. V and J are TRBV28 and TRBJ2-7, with D maybe TRBD2 (6 bases). Trimming shortened V by 7 bases and J by 6 bases, and 16 bases separated the two germline ends. The CDR3 has 13 residues. Germline V CDR1 and CDR2: MDHEN, SYDVKM. This chain's CDR3 is CASIAQRAGEQYF. The DNA of the CDR3 is TGTGCCAGCATCGCCCAGCGGGCGGGCGAGCAGTACTTC.

This clonotype was seen many times. The V call is TRBV7-2, the J call TRBJ2-3; TRBD2 might be the D (6 bases). CDR3 length equals 15 residues. Per the germline V gene, CDR1 is SGHTA and CDR2 is FQGNSA. Trimming stripped 3 bases from V and 2 bases from J, with 12 bases between. The DNA of the CDR3 is TGTGCCAGCAGCTTGGGGGGTCCTCCCACAGATACGCAGTATTTT. This encodes CASSLGGPPTDTQYF.

At least ten counts were recorded for this clonotype. The V call is TRBV5-1, the J call TRBJ2-7; 8 bases map to TRBD2. V lost 4 bases and J lost 2; bases outside the gene matches: 2. Germline CDR1 and CDR2: SGHRS and YFSETQ. There are 13 residues in the CDR3. Written as DNA, the CDR3 is TGCGCCAGCAGCGGGGGACTAGCCTACGAGCAGTACTTC. Translation gives CASSGGLAYEQYF.

This clonotype came up many times. The chain is built from TRBV7-9 and TRBJ2-4, with 12 bases that match TRBD2. Germline V gene sequence: CDR1 SEHNR, CDR2 FQNEAQ (reference sequence). The ends lost 5 bases at V and 7 bases at J; junction bases unmatched: 21. The length of the CDR3 is 20 residues. The CDR3 bases are TGTGCCAGCAGCGCCCCGTTTCGCCTGACTAGCGGGAGTCTTGGTAACATTCAGTACTTC. Translating gives CASSAPFRLTSGSLGNIQYF.

This clonotype was detected only a few times. The V and J genes are TRBV19 and TRBJ1-2; a possible D gene is TRBD1 (5 bases). The V and J ends lost 7 bases and 3 bases respectively, with 12 bases between them. The CDR3 is 13 residues long. Per germline, CDR1 LNHDA and CDR2 SQIVND (reference sequence). CDR3 coding DNA: TGTGCCAGTACCGGGGCCCGTTACTATGGCTACACCTTC. Translated, it gives CASTGARYYGYTF.

This clonotype was seen more than once but under ten times. The rearrangement joins TRBV5-1 to TRBJ2-1; no clear D. CDR1 and CDR2 from the germline V gene are SGHRS and YFSETQ. Trimming removed 4 bases from V and 8 bases from J, with 16 bases in between. The CDR3 extends over 14 amino acids. The CDR3 nucleotides read TGCGCCAGCAGCCCCCTTCTCTTGGGTGATGAGCAGTTCTTC. Amino acids: CASSPLLLGDEQFF.

The gene calls are TRBV7-2 and TRBJ2-4; 8 bases agree with TRBD2. The trim removed 5 bases at V and 0 bases at J, leaving 12 bases unmatched. The CDR3 totals 18 residues. Per the germline V gene, CDR1 is SGHTA and CDR2 is FQGNSA. The CDR3 DNA reads TGTGCCAGCAGCCCCACGTCGGGAGGGCCTTTAGCCAAAAACATTCAGTACTTC. Amino acids: CASSPTSGGPLAKNIQYF.

This clonotype has at least ten counts. The J gene is TRBJ2-5, the V gene TRBV20-1; 10 bases agree with TRBD2. The CDR3 has 15 residues. CDR1 and CDR2 from the germline V gene are DFQATT and SNEGSKA (reference sequence). CDR3 nucleotide sequence: TGCAGCGGGACACTAGCGGGGTTCTGGGGAGAGACCCAGTACTTC. Its translation: CSGTLAGFWGETQYF.

In this sample, this clonotype turned up a few times. The rearrangement uses TRBV30 and TRBJ1-6; D gene unclear. Per the germline V gene, CDR1 is GTSNPN and CDR2 is SVGIG (reference sequence). V lost 0 bases and J lost 7, with 10 bases in between. The CDR3 sequence is 14 residues long. CDR3 bases: TGTGCCTGGAGTGTACGTCTGGGCAATTCACCCCTCCACTTT. This encodes CAWSVRLGNSPLHF.